This TCR beta chain came from a study of blood T cells in healthy people across ages. Next came a second PCR, run for about 7 to 11 cycles, which used a sample-barcoded 5' primer along with a J-beta primer mix. TCRdb recomputed calls from the 5' RACE reads with MiXCR, one row per CDR3 protein. The sample yields about 670,000 distinct CDR3 sequences, around 38% seen once. To note about this clonotype: The junction does not match germline at one end; this may be a read error.

The CDR3 extends over 13 amino acids. Germline V gives CDR1 MDHEN, CDR2 SYDVKM. The V and J genes are TRBV28 and TRBJ2-7; 8 bases align to TRBD2. This receptor was identified in a man of 80 years or more in good health. Sequenced: blood. This CDR3 is CPSLSGNVDEQYF. For the CDR3, the DNA is TGTCCCAGCCTTAGCGGGAACGTCGACGAGCAGTACTTC.